This T cell receptor beta chain came from a study of blood T cell repertoires in COVID-19. Profiled with immunoSEQ multiplex PCR; TCRdb holds only in-frame clones, not every one. Of approximately 210,000 clones listed, more than 75% are singletons. Trimming pared 4 bases from V and 4 bases from J, leaving 9 bases between. This CDR3 comprises 13 residues. CDR1 and CDR2 (germline): SGHAT, FQNNGV. The sequencing input was PBMCs or T cells enriched from blood (not recorded which). The V gene is TRBV11-2, the J gene TRBJ2-3; no definite D call. This sequence was found in a man aged 25 to 40 in a cohort exposed to, infected with or recovered from COVID-19 (not recorded which). The CDR3 nucleotides read TGTGCCAGCAGCTCGGAGCTGGCAGATACGCAGTATTTT. Its translation is CASSSELADTQYF.